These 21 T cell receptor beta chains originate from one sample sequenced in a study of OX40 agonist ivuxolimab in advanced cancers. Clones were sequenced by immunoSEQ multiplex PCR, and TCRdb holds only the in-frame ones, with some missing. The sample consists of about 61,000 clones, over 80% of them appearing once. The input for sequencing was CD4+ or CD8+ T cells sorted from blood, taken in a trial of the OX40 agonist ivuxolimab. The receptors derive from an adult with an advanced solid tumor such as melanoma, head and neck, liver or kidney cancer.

DNA of the CDR3: TGTGCCAGCAGCTTGGAGGGGACTAATGAAAAACTGTTTTTT. Translation: CASSLEGTNEKLFF. The chain carries TRBV5-6 and TRBJ1-4; perhaps TRBD1 as D (5 bases). Per germline, CDR1 SGHDT and CDR2 YYEEEE. This CDR3 has 14 residues. Trimming stripped 0 bases from V and 2 bases from J, with 5 bases between. Variable domain in full (rest from reference TRBV5-6 and TRBJ1-4): DAGVTQSPTHLIKTRGQQVTLRCSPKSGHDTVSWYQQALGQGPQFIFQYYEEEERQRGNFPDRFSGHQFPNYSSELNVNALLLGDSALYLCASSLEGTNEKLFFGSGTQLSVL.

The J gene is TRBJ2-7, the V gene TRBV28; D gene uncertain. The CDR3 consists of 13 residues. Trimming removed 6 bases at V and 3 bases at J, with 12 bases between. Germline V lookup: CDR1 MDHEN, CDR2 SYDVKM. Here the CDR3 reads CASSEPLVYEQYF. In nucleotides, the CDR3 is TGTGCCAGCAGCGAACCGTTAGTCTACGAGCAGTACTTC.

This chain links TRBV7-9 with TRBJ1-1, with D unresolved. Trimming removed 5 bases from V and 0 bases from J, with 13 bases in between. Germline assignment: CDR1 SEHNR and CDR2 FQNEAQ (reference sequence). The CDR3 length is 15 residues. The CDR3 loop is CASSQTGNVNTEAFF. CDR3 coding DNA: TGTGCCAGCAGCCAGACGGGGAATGTGAACACTGAAGCTTTCTTT.

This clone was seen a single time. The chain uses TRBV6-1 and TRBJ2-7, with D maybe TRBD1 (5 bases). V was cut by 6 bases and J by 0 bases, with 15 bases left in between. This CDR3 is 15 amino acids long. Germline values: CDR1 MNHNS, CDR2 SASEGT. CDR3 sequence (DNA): TGTGCCAGCAGCCCAGGGTTTACAAGCTCCTACGAGCAGTACTTC. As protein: CASSPGFTSSYEQYF.

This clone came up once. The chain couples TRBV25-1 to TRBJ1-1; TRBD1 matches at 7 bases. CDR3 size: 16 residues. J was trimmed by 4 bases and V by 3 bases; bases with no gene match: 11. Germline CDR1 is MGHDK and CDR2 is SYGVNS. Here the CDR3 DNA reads TGTGCCAGCAGTGAGAGCTTTAGGGGGCGCGGCACTGAAGCTTTCTTT. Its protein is CASSESFRGRGTEAFF.

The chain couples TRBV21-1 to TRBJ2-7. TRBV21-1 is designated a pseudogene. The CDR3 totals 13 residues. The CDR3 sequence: CASSKTEFYEQYF. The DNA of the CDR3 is TGTGCCAGCAGCAAGACCGAGTTCTACGAGCAGTACTTC.

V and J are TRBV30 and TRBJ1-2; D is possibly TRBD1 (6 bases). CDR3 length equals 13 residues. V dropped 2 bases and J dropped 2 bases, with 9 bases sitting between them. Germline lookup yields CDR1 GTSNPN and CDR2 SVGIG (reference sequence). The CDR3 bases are TGTGCCTGGAGTCCCACAGGGAACTATGGCTACACCTTC. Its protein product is CAWSPTGNYGYTF. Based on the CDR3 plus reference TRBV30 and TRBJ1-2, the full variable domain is SQTIHQWPATLVQPVGSPLSLECTVEGTSNPNLYWYRQAAGRGLQLLFYSVGIGQISSEVPQNLSASRPQDRQFILSSKKLLLSDSGFYLCAWSPTGNYGYTFGSGTRLTVV.

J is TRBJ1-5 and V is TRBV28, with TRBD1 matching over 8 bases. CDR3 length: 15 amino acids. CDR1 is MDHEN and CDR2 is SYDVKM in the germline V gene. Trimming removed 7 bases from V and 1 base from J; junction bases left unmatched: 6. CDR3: CASTTGGMSNQPQHF. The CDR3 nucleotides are TGTGCCAGCACCACAGGGGGTATGAGCAATCAGCCCCAGCATTTT. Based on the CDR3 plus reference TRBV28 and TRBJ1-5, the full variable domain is DVKVTQSSRYLVKRTGEKVFLECVQDMDHENMFWYRQDPGLGLRLIYFSYDVKMKEKGDIPEGYSVSREKKERFSLILESASTNQTSMYLCASTTGGMSNQPQHFGDGTRLSIL.

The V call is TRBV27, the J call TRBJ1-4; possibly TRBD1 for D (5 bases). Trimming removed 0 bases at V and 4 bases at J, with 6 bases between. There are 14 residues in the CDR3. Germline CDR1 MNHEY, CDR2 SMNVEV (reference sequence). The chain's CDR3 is CASSLSDSNEKLFF. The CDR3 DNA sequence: TGTGCCAGCAGTTTATCCGACAGTAATGAAAAACTGTTTTTT.

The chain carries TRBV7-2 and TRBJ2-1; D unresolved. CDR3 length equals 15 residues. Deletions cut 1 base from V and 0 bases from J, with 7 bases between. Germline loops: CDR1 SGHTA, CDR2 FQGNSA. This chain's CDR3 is CASSLVGFSYNEQFF. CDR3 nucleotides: TGTGCCAGCAGCTTAGTCGGATTCTCCTACAATGAGCAGTTCTTC. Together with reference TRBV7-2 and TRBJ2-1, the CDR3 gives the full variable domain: GAGVSQSPSNKVTEKGKDVELRCDPISGHTALYWYRQSLGQGLEFLIYFQGNSAPDKSGLPSDRFSAERTGGSVSTLTIQRTQQEDSAVYLCASSLVGFSYNEQFFGPGTRLTVL.

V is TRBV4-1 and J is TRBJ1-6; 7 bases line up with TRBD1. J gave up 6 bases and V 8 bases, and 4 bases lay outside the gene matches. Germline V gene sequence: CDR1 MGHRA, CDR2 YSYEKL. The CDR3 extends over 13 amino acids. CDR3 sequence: CASAGQINSPLHF. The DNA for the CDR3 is TGCGCCAGCGCGGGACAGATTAATTCACCCCTCCACTTT.

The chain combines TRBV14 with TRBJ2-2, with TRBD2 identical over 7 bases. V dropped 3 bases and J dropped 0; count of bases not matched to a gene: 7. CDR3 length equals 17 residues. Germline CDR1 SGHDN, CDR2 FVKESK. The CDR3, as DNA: TGTGCCAGCAGCCATCGGCGGGAGAGCACGAACACCGGGGAGCTGTTTTTT. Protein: CASSHRRESTNTGELFF.

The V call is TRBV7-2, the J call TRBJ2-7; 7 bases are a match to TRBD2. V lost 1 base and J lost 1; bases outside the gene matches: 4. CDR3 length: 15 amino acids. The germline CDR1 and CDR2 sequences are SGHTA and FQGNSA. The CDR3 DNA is TGTGCCAGCAGCTTAGTGATCGGGAGGTCCTACGAGCAGTACTTC. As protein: CASSLVIGRSYEQYF.

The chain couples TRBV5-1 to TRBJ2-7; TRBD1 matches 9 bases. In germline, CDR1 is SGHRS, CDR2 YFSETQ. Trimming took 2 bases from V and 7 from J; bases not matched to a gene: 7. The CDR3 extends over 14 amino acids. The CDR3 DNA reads TGCGCCAGCAGCTTACCGGGACAGGGTGAGGAGCAGTACTTC. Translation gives CASSLPGQGEEQYF. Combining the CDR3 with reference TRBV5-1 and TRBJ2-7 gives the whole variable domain KAGVTQTPRYLIKTRGQQVTLSCSPISGHRSVSWYQQTPGQGLQFLFEYFSETQRNKGNFPGRFSGRQFSNSRSEMNVSTLELGDSALYLCASSLPGQGEEQYFGPGTRLTVT.

The DNA of the CDR3 is TGTGCAAGTCGCTTAGGTGGGCAGGGGGGCACCGGGGAGCTGTTTTTT. It is translated as CASRLGGQGGTGELFF. The chain employs TRBV12-2 and TRBJ2-2; the table's D call of TRBD1 was not tested on the DNA. TRBV12-2 is a recognized pseudogene. The CDR3 spans 16 residues.

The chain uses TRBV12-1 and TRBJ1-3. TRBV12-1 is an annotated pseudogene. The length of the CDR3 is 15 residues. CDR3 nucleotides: TGTGCCAGCAGCCCGACGAAGGTGGGTGTTCACACCATATATTTT. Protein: CASSPTKVGVHTIYF.

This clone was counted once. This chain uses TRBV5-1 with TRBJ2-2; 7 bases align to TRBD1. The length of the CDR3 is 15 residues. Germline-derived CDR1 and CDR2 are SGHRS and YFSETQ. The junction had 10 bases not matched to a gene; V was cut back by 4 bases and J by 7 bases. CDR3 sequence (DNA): TGCGCCAGCAGCCCGGAAGGGGGCGCTTTCGGGGAGCTGTTTTTT. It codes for CASSPEGGAFGELFF.

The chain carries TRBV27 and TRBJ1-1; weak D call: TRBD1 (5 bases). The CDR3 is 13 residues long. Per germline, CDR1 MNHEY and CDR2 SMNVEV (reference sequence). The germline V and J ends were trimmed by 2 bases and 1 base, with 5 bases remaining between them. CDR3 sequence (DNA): TGTGCCAGCAGTTTACAGGGGAACACTGAAGCTTTCTTT. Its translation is CASSLQGNTEAFF.

This CDR3 is CASGLPVAESSGNTIYF. The CDR3 nucleotides read TGTGCTAGTGGTTTGCCCGTGGCGGAAAGTTCTGGAAACACCATATATTTT. The rearrangement links TRBV12-5 to TRBJ1-3; D is unresolved. CDR1 LGHNT and CDR2 FRNRAP come from the germline V gene. With 2 bases removed from V and 1 base from J, the gap between germline ends came to 15 bases. The CDR3 is 17 amino acids. Using reference TRBV12-5 and TRBJ1-3 for the parts outside the CDR3, the full variable domain is DARVTQTPRHKVTEMGQEVTMRCQPILGHNTVFWYRQTMMQGLELLAYFRNRAPLDDSGMPKDRFSAEMPDATLATLKIQPSEPRDSAVYFCASGLPVAESSGNTIYFGEGSWLTVV.

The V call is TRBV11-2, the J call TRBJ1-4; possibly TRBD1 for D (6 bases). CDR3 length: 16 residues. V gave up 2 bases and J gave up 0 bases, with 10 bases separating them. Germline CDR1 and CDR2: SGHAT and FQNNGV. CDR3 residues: CASSLSKGATNEKLFF. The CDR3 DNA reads TGTGCCAGCAGCTTAAGTAAGGGGGCAACTAATGAAAAACTGTTTTTT.

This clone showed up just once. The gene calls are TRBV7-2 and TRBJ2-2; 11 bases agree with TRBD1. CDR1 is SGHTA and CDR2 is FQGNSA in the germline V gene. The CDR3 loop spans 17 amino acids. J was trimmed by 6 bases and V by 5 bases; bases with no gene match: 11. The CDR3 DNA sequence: TGTGCCAGCAGCAGTTCACCATTGGGACAGGGGGCCGGGGAGCTGTTTTTT. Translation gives CASSSSPLGQGAGELFF.